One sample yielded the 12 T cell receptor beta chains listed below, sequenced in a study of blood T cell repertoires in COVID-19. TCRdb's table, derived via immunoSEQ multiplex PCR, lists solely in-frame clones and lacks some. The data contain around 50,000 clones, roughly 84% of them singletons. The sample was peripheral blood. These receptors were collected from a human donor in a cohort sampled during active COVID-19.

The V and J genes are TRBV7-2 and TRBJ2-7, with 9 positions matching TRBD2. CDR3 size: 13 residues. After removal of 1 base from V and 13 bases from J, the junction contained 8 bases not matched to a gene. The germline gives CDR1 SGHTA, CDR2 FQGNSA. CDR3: CASSLELAGFSYF. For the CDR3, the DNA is TGTGCCAGCAGCTTAGAACTAGCGGGCTTCTCTTACTTC.

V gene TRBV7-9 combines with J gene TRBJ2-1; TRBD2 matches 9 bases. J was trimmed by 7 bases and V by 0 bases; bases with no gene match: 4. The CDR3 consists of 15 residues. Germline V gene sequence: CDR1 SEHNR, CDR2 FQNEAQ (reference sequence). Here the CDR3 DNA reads TGTGCCAGCAGCTTAGCGATAGCGGGAGCTAATGAGCAGTTCTTC. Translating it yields CASSLAIAGANEQFF.

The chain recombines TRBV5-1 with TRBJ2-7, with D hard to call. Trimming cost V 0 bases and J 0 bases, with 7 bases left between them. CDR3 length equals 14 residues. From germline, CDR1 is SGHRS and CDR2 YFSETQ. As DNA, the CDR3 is TGCGCCAGCAGCTTGGTTTCAGTCTCCTACGAGCAGTACTTC. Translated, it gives CASSLVSVSYEQYF.

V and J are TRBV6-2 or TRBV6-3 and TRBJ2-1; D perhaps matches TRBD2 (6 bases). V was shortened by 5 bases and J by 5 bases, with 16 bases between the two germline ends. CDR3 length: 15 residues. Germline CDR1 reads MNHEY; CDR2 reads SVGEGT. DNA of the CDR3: TGTGCCAGCAGTACGCGACAAGGGAGGCACAATGAGCAGTTCTTC. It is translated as CASSTRQGRHNEQFF.

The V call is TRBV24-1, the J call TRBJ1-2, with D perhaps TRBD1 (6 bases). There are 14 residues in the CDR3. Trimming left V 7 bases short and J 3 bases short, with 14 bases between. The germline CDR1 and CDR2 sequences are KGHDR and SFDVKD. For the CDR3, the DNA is TGTGCCACCAGCGAGGGGGTACGGGACTATGGCTACACCTTC. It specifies CATSEGVRDYGYTF.

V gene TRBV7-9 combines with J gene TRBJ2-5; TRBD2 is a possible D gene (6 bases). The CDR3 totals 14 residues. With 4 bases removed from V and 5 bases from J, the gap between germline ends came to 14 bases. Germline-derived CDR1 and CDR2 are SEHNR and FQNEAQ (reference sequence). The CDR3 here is CASSSQGLVETQYF. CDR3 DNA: TGTGCCAGCAGCTCGCAGGGACTGGTTGAGACCCAGTACTTC.

The CDR3 nucleotides read TGTGCCAGCAGTCCTGGGGGGACCCAAGAGACCCAGTACTTC. It translates to CASSPGGTQETQYF. The chain couples TRBV28 to TRBJ2-5; a weak D match, TRBD2 (6 bases). V was cut by 5 bases and J by 1 base, with 11 bases left in between. The CDR3 length is 14 residues. Germline CDR1 and CDR2: MDHEN and SYDVKM. The full variable domain, in which reference TRBV28 and TRBJ2-5 provide the parts outside the CDR3, is DVKVTQSSRYLVKRTGEKVFLECVQDMDHENMFWYRQDPGLGLRLIYFSYDVKMKEKGDIPEGYSVSREKKERFSLILESASTNQTSMYLCASSPGGTQETQYFGPGTRLLVL.

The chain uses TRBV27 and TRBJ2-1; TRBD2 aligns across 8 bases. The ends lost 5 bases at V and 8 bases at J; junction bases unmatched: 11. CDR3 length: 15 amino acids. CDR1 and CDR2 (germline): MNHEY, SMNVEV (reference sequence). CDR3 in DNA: TGTGCCAGCAGTGCTAGCGGGCGTTCGGTCTATGAGCAGTTCTTC. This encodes CASSASGRSVYEQFF.

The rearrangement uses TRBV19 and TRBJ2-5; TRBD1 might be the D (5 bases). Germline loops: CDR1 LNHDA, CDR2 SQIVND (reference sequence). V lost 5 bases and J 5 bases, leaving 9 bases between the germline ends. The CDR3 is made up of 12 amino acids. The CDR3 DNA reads TGTGCCAGTAGTCTTAGGGGTGAGACCCAGTACTTC. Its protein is CASSLRGETQYF.

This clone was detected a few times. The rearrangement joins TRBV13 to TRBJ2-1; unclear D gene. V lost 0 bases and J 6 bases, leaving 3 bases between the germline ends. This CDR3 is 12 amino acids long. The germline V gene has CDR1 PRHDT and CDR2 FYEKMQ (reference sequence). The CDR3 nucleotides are TGTGCCAGCAGCTTAGGAGCCAATGAGCAGTTCTTC. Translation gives CASSLGANEQFF. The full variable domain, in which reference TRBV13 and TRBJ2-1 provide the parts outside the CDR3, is AAGVIQSPRHLIKEKRETATLKCYPIPRHDTVYWYQQGPGQDPQFLISFYEKMQSDKGSIPDRFSAQQFSDYHSELNMSSLELGDSALYFCASSLGANEQFFGPGTRLTVL.

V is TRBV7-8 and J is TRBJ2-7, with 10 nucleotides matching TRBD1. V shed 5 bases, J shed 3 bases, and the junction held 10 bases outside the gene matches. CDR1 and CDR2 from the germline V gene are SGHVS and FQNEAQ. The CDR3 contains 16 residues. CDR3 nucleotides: TGTGCCAGCAGCCAACACCGGGACAGGGGTGGCTACGAGCAGTACTTC. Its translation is CASSQHRDRGGYEQYF. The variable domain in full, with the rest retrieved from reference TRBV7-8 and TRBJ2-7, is GAGVSQSPRYKVAKRGQDVALRCDPISGHVSLFWYQQALGQGPEFLTYFQNEAQLDKSGLPSDRFFAERPEGSVSTLKIQRTQQEDSAVYLCASSQHRDRGGYEQYFGPGTRLTVT.

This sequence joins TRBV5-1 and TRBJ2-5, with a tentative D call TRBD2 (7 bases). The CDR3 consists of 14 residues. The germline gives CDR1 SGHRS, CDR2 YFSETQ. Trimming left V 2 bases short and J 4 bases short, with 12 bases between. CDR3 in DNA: TGCGCCAGCAGCTTAGGAGGGGGGGGAGAGACCCAGTACTTC. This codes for CASSLGGGGETQYF. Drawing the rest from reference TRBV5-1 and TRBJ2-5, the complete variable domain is KAGVTQTPRYLIKTRGQQVTLSCSPISGHRSVSWYQQTPGQGLQFLFEYFSETQRNKGNFPGRFSGRQFSNSRSEMNVSTLELGDSALYLCASSLGGGGETQYFGPGTRLLVL.